The rows below give T cell receptor beta chains drawn from one sample of a study of T cells after yellow fever vaccination. MiXCR, run by TCRdb on the 5' RACE reads, gives a single entry per CDR3 protein. The data hold approximately 300,000 distinct CDR3 sequences, with around 6.8% observed a single time. Sequenced material: PBMCs, taken approximately 47 days after the first yellow fever vaccination. The receptors derive from a man aged 18 to 29 who received the YFV17D yellow fever vaccine. Each CDR3 is given with its conserved first and last residue. The order of the fields is clone size, V gene, J gene, D gene, CDR3 protein, CDR3 DNA. A D gene is named only where the DNA matches it firmly. Clone sizes are given selectively: once, few, many, or a class where the clone is expanded.

NA	TRBV14	TRBJ2-1	NA	CASSQSQNEQFF	TGTGCCAGCAGCCAGTCGCAGAATGAGCAGTTCTTC
many	TRBV9	TRBJ2-7	TRBD2	CASSPGGGFYEQYF	TGTGCCAGCAGCCCCGGGGGAGGGTTCTACGAGCAGTACTTC
few	TRBV11-2	TRBJ1-1	NA	CASSLPHREAFF	TGTGCCAGCAGCTTACCGCACCGTGAAGCTTTCTTT
NA	TRBV6-1	TRBJ2-5	TRBD2	CASCPGLAGQETQYF	TGTGCCAGCTGCCCTGGACTAGCGGGGCAAGAGACCCAGTACTTC
many	TRBV5-1	TRBJ1-1	NA	CASSSQGANTEAFF	TGCGCCAGCAGCTCCCAGGGCGCGAACACTGAAGCTTTCTTT
few	TRBV20-1	TRBJ2-5	TRBD2	CSARRRGGRFPTETQYF	TGCAGTGCTAGAAGGCGGGGGGGCCGTTTCCCCACAGAGACCCAGTACTTC
few	TRBV20-1	TRBJ1-2	NA	CSAQYGVYGYTF	TGCAGTGCTCAATACGGGGTTTATGGCTACACCTTC
many	TRBV5-1	TRBJ1-2	NA	CASKSKTGTDASGNTF	TGCGCCAGCAAATCAAAGACCGGGACCGACGCCTCGGGGAACACCTTC
many	TRBV4-1	TRBJ1-1	NA	CASSRLWLQGNTEAFF	TGCGCCAGCAGCCGCCTCTGGCTTCAAGGAAACACTGAAGCTTTCTTT
NA	TRBV6-2/TRBV6-3	TRBJ2-2	NA	CASSGQIGELFF	TGTGCCAGCAGCGGACAGATCGGGGAGCTGTTTTTT
many	TRBV7-2	TRBJ2-1	NA	CASSPPEGYNEQFF	TGTGCCAGCAGCCCGCCGGAGGGGTACAATGAGCAGTTCTTC
NA	TRBV5-1	TRBJ2-1	TRBD2	CASSFVIAGGNEQFF	TGCGCCAGCAGCTTTGTGATAGCGGGGGGAAATGAGCAGTTCTTC
many	TRBV7-7	TRBJ2-5	NA	CASSVGPQETQYF	TGTGCCAGCAGCGTTGGTCCTCAGGAGACCCAGTACTTC
NA	TRBV9	TRBJ1-4	NA	CASSVDGGSRNEKLFF	TGTGCCAGCAGCGTAGATGGAGGAAGTAGAAATGAAAAACTGTTTTTT
NA	TRBV20-1	TRBJ2-2	NA	CSARDSRMNTGELFF	TGCAGTGCTAGAGATTCCCGTATGAACACCGGGGAGCTGTTTTTT
NA	TRBV6-5	TRBJ2-1	TRBD1	CASSYDRAIPVYNEQFF	TGTGCCAGCAGTTACGACAGGGCGATACCGGTCTACAATGAGCAGTTCTTC
NA	TRBV20-1	TRBJ2-3	NA	CSAREFGGNTDTQYF	TGCAGTGCTAGAGAGTTTGGCGGGAACACAGATACGCAGTATTTT
NA	TRBV7-2	TRBJ2-3	TRBD1	CASSVQGPDTQYF	TGTGCCAGCAGCGTACAGGGGCCAGATACGCAGTATTTT
few	TRBV7-2	TRBJ2-7	TRBD2	CASTTGEGKPYEQYF	TGTGCCAGCACCACTGGGGAGGGGAAGCCCTACGAGCAGTACTTC
NA	TRBV5-4	TRBJ2-5	NA	CASSLDPRDQETQYF	TGTGCCAGCAGCTTGGATCCTAGGGACCAAGAGACCCAGTACTTC
few	TRBV28	TRBJ2-1	TRBD1	CASSVWGQGIYNEQFF	TGTGCCAGCAGCGTGTGGGGACAGGGGATATACAATGAGCAGTTCTTC
many	TRBV7-9	TRBJ1-1	NA	CATAMYRQFITEAFF	TGTGCCACCGCGATGTATCGACAGTTTATCACTGAAGCTTTCTTT
few	TRBV6-1	TRBJ2-4	NA	CASSAGRVGGNIQYF	TGTGCCAGCAGTGCCGGCAGGGTAGGGGGGAACATTCAGTACTTC
NA	TRBV3-1	TRBJ1-5	NA	CASSQEPGPPQPQHF	TGTGCCAGCAGCCAAGAACCAGGGCCCCCTCAGCCCCAGCATTTT
NA	TRBV7-2	TRBJ2-5	NA	CASSLAGTQAQETQYF	TGTGCCAGCAGCTTAGCCGGGACACAAGCCCAAGAGACCCAGTACTTC
many	TRBV20-1	TRBJ2-5	NA	CSATHPGYQETQYF	TGCAGTGCCACCCACCCCGGGTACCAAGAGACCCAGTACTTC
NA	TRBV11-2	TRBJ2-1	TRBD2	CASSLPSSGGASYNEQFF	TGTGCCAGCAGCTTACCTTCTAGCGGGGGGGCGTCCTACAATGAGCAGTTCTTC
NA	TRBV9	TRBJ2-2	NA	CASSVTPDGELFF	TGTGCCAGCAGCGTTACTCCCGACGGGGAGCTGTTTTTT
once	TRBV12-3/TRBV12-4	TRBJ2-5	TRBD2	CASKLAGTQETQYF	TGTGCCAGCAAACTAGCGGGGACGCAAGAGACCCAGTACTTC
NA	TRBV20-1	TRBJ1-2	TRBD1	CSSNPGQGARGYTF	TGCAGTTCGAACCCGGGACAGGGGGCGCGGGGCTACACCTTC
NA	TRBV20-1	TRBJ2-5	NA	CSARTQETQYF	TGCAGTGCTCGCACACAAGAGACCCAGTACTTC
few	TRBV28	TRBJ2-1	NA	CASSFSESSYNEQFF	TGTGCCAGCAGTTTCTCAGAAAGCTCCTACAATGAGCAGTTCTTC
few	TRBV4-3	TRBJ2-3	TRBD2	CASSQGLAVRTDTQYF	TGCGCCAGCAGCCAAGGGCTAGCGGTACGCACAGATACGCAGTATTTT
few	TRBV7-7	TRBJ2-2	TRBD2	CASSPRVAGGPSGELFF	TGTGCCAGCAGCCCAAGGGTAGCGGGGGGGCCGAGCGGGGAGCTGTTTTTT
NA	TRBV20-1	TRBJ2-5	TRBD2	CSARVSGRGETQYF	TGCAGTGCTAGAGTTAGTGGGAGGGGAGAGACCCAGTACTTC
many	TRBV6-6	TRBJ2-3	NA	CASSLVVDTQYF	TGTGCCAGCAGTTTAGTGGTAGATACGCAGTATTTT
many	TRBV12-3/TRBV12-4	TRBJ2-1	TRBD2	CASSYSGAGGLYNEQFF	TGTGCCAGCAGTTACTCGGGAGCGGGGGGGTTGTACAATGAGCAGTTCTTC
many	TRBV4-3	TRBJ2-5	NA	CASSQDWGRGRETQYF	TGCGCCAGCAGCCAAGATTGGGGCCGGGGGCGGGAGACCCAGTACTTC
few	TRBV5-4	TRBJ2-4	TRBD1	CASSLSDRENIQYF	TGTGCCAGCAGCTTGTCGGACAGGGAAAACATTCAGTACTTC
few	TRBV24-1	TRBJ2-3	TRBD2	CATSDPPAGLAYADTQYF	TGTGCCACCAGTGATCCACCGGCGGGACTAGCCTACGCAGATACGCAGTATTTT